These 30 T cell receptor beta chains share one sample of origin, sequenced in a study of response to subunit inactivated influenza vaccine. TCRdb fed the RT-PCR reads into MiXCR, producing one record per CDR3 protein. The data contain 600,000 to 850,000 distinct CDR3 sequences, 12% to 15% of them seen just once; the ten biggest clones take up roughly 7.6%. Sequencing was performed on PBMCs from blood, taken around two weeks before vaccination. The receptor set was obtained from a man aged 50-60 years who received an inactivated influenza vaccine.

The V call is TRBV7-6, the J call TRBJ2-5, with D hard to call. The germline V gene has CDR1 SGHVS and CDR2 FNYEAQ. Trimming pared 1 base from V and 6 bases from J, leaving 24 bases between. The CDR3 is made up of 18 amino acids. CDR3 residues: CASSLVYRVISDLQTQYF. In DNA, the CDR3 is TGTGCCAGCAGCTTAGTCTATAGAGTTATTTCGGATCTCCAGACCCAGTACTTC.

A few counts support this clonotype. V usage is TRBV5-1 and J usage is TRBJ1-6; D is unresolved. Germline CDR1 reads SGHRS; CDR2 reads YFSETQ. This CDR3 is built from 14 residues. Trimming took off 0 bases at V and 10 bases at J, with 11 bases between the two ends. The CDR3 is CASSLAEAGSPLHF. Here the CDR3 DNA reads TGCGCCAGCAGCTTGGCCGAGGCCGGCTCACCCCTCCACTTT.

The chain has TRBV3-1 and TRBJ2-7; 12 bases match TRBD1. The CDR3 runs 16 residues. Looked up from germline, CDR1 is LGHDT and CDR2 is YNNKEL (reference sequence). The V and J ends lost 1 base and 6 bases, in that order; junction bases with no gene match: 7. CDR3 in amino acids: CASSQGAGQGAGEQYF. In DNA, the CDR3 is TGTGCCAGCAGCCAAGGAGCGGGACAGGGGGCAGGCGAGCAGTACTTC.

This chain uses TRBV19 with TRBJ1-5, with 7 bases that match TRBD1. In germline, CDR1 is LNHDA, CDR2 SQIVND (reference sequence). The CDR3 covers 15 residues. The V and J ends lost 5 bases and 4 bases, in that order; junction bases with no gene match: 8. The CDR3 sequence: CASSPWDSANQPQHF. DNA for the CDR3: TGTGCCAGTAGTCCCTGGGACAGTGCAAATCAGCCCCAGCATTTT. Complete variable domain (other parts from reference TRBV19 and TRBJ1-5): DGGITQSPKYLFRKEGQNVTLSCEQNLNHDAMYWYRQDPGQGLRLIYYSQIVNDFQKGDIAEGYSVSREKKESFPLTVTSAQKNPTAFYLCASSPWDSANQPQHFGDGTRLSIL.

This clonotype was seen repeatedly, ten times or more. The chain employs TRBV18 and TRBJ2-5; TRBD1 matches 7 bases. Per germline, CDR1 KGHSH and CDR2 LQKENI. The CDR3 has 15 residues. V dropped 6 bases and J dropped 2; count of bases not matched to a gene: 9. The CDR3: CASSHRGQIQETQYF. The CDR3 DNA sequence: TGTGCCAGCTCGCACCGGGGACAGATACAAGAGACCCAGTACTTC.

This clonotype was seen a few times. The V and J genes are TRBV11-2 and TRBJ1-5; D ambiguous. Trimming removed 6 bases from V and 0 bases from J, with 6 bases in between. The length of the CDR3 is 13 residues. Germline assignment: CDR1 SGHAT and CDR2 FQNNGV. The CDR3 spells CASSHNSNQPQHF. The CDR3 DNA follows: TGTGCCAGCAGTCATAATAGCAATCAGCCCCAGCATTTT.

This chain joins TRBV20-1 and TRBJ2-4; D gene unclear. The length of the CDR3 is 14 residues. From germline, CDR1 is DFQATT and CDR2 SNEGSKA (reference sequence). The germline V and J ends were trimmed by 1 base and 0 bases, with 7 bases remaining between them. DNA of the CDR3: TGCAGTGCTAGAGGGAATATAGCCAAAAACATTCAGTACTTC. This codes for CSARGNIAKNIQYF.

This clonotype showed up just a few times. The gene calls are TRBV3-1 and TRBJ1-1, with TRBD1 identical over 10 bases. The CDR3 totals 15 residues. CDR1 is LGHDT, CDR2 YNNKEL, per germline (reference sequence). The trim removed 5 bases at V and 6 bases at J, leaving 9 bases unmatched. The CDR3 reads CASSFRDRGRAEAFF. The CDR3 DNA is TGTGCCAGCAGCTTCAGGGACAGGGGACGCGCTGAAGCTTTCTTT.

V is TRBV4-3 and J is TRBJ2-5; no firm D call. Germline V gene lookup returns CDR1 LGHNA and CDR2 YSLEER. The CDR3 extends over 15 amino acids. Trimming pared 0 bases from V and 5 bases from J, leaving 13 bases between. This CDR3 reads CASSQDYLAGETQYF. CDR3 coding DNA: TGCGCCAGCAGCCAAGATTATTTAGCCGGGGAGACCCAGTACTTC.

This clonotype was recorded a few times. This chain links TRBV27 with TRBJ2-3; D gene unclear. The CDR3 totals 12 residues. Per the germline V gene, CDR1 is MNHEY and CDR2 is SMNVEV (reference sequence). The V gene lost 3 bases and the J gene lost 4 bases, with 5 bases spanning the gap. In nucleotides, the CDR3 is TGTGCCAGCAGTTTTCATGCAGATACGCAGTATTTT. This encodes CASSFHADTQYF.

The V gene is TRBV10-3, the J gene TRBJ2-6, with 8 bases lining up with TRBD1. The junction had 9 bases not matched to a gene; V was cut back by 5 bases and J by 0 bases. Germline-derived CDR1 and CDR2 are ENHRY and SYGVKD. The CDR3 contains 18 residues. Written as DNA, the CDR3 is TGTGCCATCAGTACCTACAGGGGGACCTTCTCTGGGGCCAACGTCCTGACTTTC. Its translation: CAISTYRGTFSGANVLTF.

This clonotype has a handful of counts. The DNA for the CDR3 is TGTGCCAGCAGCCCAGCGGGAGCCTCCTACAATGAGCAGTTCTTC. Protein sequence: CASSPAGASYNEQFF. The rearrangement joins TRBV12-3 or TRBV12-4 to TRBJ2-1; TRBD2 matches at 8 bases. The CDR3 covers 15 residues. Trimming at V came to 6 bases and at J to 0 bases, leaving 4 bases not matched to a gene.

V gene TRBV20-1 combines with J gene TRBJ2-3, with 9 bases matching TRBD1. The CDR3 extends over 15 amino acids. The germline V gene has CDR1 DFQATT and CDR2 SNEGSKA (reference sequence). V was pared by 3 bases and J by 1 base, with 5 bases of the junction left unmatched. This CDR3 reads CSARRDREGTDTQYF. In nucleotides, the CDR3 is TGCAGTGCTAGGCGGGACAGGGAAGGCACAGATACGCAGTATTTT.

The V call is TRBV4-1, the J call TRBJ2-1; TRBD2 aligns across 12 bases. CDR3 length: 15 amino acids. Trimming at V came to 1 base and at J to 8 bases, leaving 3 bases not matched to a gene. The germline V gene has CDR1 MGHRA and CDR2 YSYEKL. The CDR3 DNA is TGCGCCAGCAGCCAAGGACTAGCGGGAGACTATGAGCAGTTCTTC. This codes for CASSQGLAGDYEQFF.

This clonotype was observed at least ten times. The chain uses TRBV12-3 or TRBV12-4 and TRBJ2-1; possibly TRBD2 for D (6 bases). Trimming left V 5 bases short and J 10 bases short, with 15 bases between. The CDR3 spans 13 residues. CDR3 DNA: TGTGCCAGCAGTAACGACGTTGGGGGGGAGCAGTTCTTC. Translating gives CASSNDVGGEQFF.

This clonotype was seen only a few times. The junction and the germline gene differ at one end; a read error may be behind it. The rearrangement uses TRBV11-2 and TRBJ2-7, with TRBD2 matching 16 bases. Germline V CDR1 and CDR2: SGHAT, FQNNGV. This CDR3 has 17 residues. Here the CDR3 DNA reads TGTGCCAGCAGCTTCTCCGGGACTAGCGGGGGGGCGTACGGGCAGTACTTC. Residues: CASSFSGTSGGAYGQYF.

The rearrangement uses TRBV5-1 and TRBJ2-5; unclear D gene. Germline V CDR1 and CDR2: SGHRS, YFSETQ. Trimming took off 5 bases at V and 4 bases at J, with 9 bases between the two ends. The CDR3 runs 12 residues. The CDR3 sequence: CASRIGIETQYF. In DNA form, the CDR3 reads TGCGCCAGCAGAATCGGCATAGAGACCCAGTACTTC.

This clonotype was picked up a small number of times. The CDR3 loop reads CATRTGGLAGVYNEQFF. The CDR3 DNA follows: TGTGCCACCAGGACAGGGGGGCTAGCGGGGGTCTACAATGAGCAGTTCTTC. J is TRBJ2-1 and V is TRBV28; either TRBD1 or TRBD2 may supply D (10 bases each). The V and J ends lost 10 bases and 3 bases respectively, with 25 bases between them. Germline V lookup: CDR1 MDHEN, CDR2 SYDVKM. CDR3 length: 17 amino acids.

The V call is TRBV3-1, the J call TRBJ1-1; D is perhaps TRBD1 (5 bases). Trimming pared 3 bases from V and 0 bases from J, leaving 11 bases between. This CDR3 is 15 amino acids long. CDR1 and CDR2 (germline): LGHDT, YNNKEL (reference sequence). CDR3 region: CASSHTGPMNTEAFF. The CDR3 bases are TGTGCCAGCAGCCATACGGGGCCGATGAACACTGAAGCTTTCTTT.

The chain couples TRBV20-1 to TRBJ2-5; 10 nucleotides line up with TRBD2. This CDR3 has 15 amino acids. Germline CDR1 and CDR2: DFQATT and SNEGSKA (reference sequence). V shed 3 bases, J shed 1 base, and the junction held 5 bases outside the gene matches. CDR3 amino acids: CSASISGGTQETQYF. In DNA, the CDR3 is TGCAGTGCTAGTATTAGCGGGGGGACCCAAGAGACCCAGTACTTC.

V gene TRBV9 combines with J gene TRBJ2-3; 7 bases agree with TRBD2. The V segment lost 1 base and the J segment 2 bases; nucleotides outside the gene matches: 7. This CDR3 region has 16 residues. Germline lookup yields CDR1 SGDLS and CDR2 YYNGEE. The CDR3 protein is CASSVRGVTNTDTQYF. For the CDR3, the DNA is TGTGCCAGCAGCGTACGGGGGGTGACTAACACAGATACGCAGTATTTT. Combining the CDR3 with reference TRBV9 and TRBJ2-3 gives the whole variable domain DSGVTQTPKHLITATGQRVTLRCSPRSGDLSVYWYQQSLDQGLQFLIQYYNGEERAKGNILERFSAQQFPDLHSELNLSSLELGDSALYFCASSVRGVTNTDTQYFGPGTRLTVL.

This clonotype has a handful of counts. The CDR3 coding sequence is TGTGCCATCAGTGATTCTGACAGGTTCGGAAAGACCCAGTACTTC. Translating it yields CAISDSDRFGKTQYF. This sequence joins TRBV10-3 and TRBJ2-5; a weak D match, TRBD1 (6 bases). CDR3 length equals 15 residues. Germline V lookup: CDR1 ENHRY, CDR2 SYGVKD. V lost 3 bases to trimming and J lost 6 bases, with 17 bases between them.

CDR3 nucleotide sequence: TGTGCCAGCAGCTATACGAATAGCGGGAGAGGGTTCTACGAGCAGTACTTC. Protein: CASSYTNSGRGFYEQYF. The rearrangement joins TRBV6-9 to TRBJ2-7, with 9 bases fitting TRBD2. CDR1 MNHGY and CDR2 SVAAGI come from the germline V gene. V dropped 6 bases and J dropped 3; count of bases not matched to a gene: 15. The CDR3 spans 17 residues.

The CDR3 bases are TGTGCCACCAGCGTCCAGGGGACTGAAGCTTTCTTT. It yields the protein CATSVQGTEAFF. The chain recombines TRBV15 with TRBJ1-1, with TRBD1 as a possible D gene (6 bases). With 5 bases removed from V and 5 bases from J, the gap between germline ends came to 9 bases. The CDR3 consists of 12 residues. Germline assignment: CDR1 LNHNV and CDR2 YYDKDF (reference sequence).

This clonotype was observed a few times. The chain employs TRBV3-1 and TRBJ2-7, with D maybe TRBD2 (6 bases). From germline, CDR1 is LGHDT and CDR2 YNNKEL (reference sequence). Trimming pared 3 bases from V and 2 bases from J, leaving 11 bases between. The CDR3 spans 14 residues. CDR3: CASSQSGVTYEQYF. The DNA for the CDR3 is TGTGCCAGCAGCCAGTCGGGGGTGACCTACGAGCAGTACTTC.

This clonotype was recorded a few times. V usage is TRBV6-4 and J usage is TRBJ2-1, with D possibly TRBD2 on 6 matching bases. Trimming took 6 bases from V and 8 from J, leaving 20 bases between them. Germline V gene lookup returns CDR1 MRHNA and CDR2 SNTAGT. The CDR3 is made up of 15 amino acids. The CDR3 DNA reads as TGTGCCAGCAGAAGTGGGACTGCAACTGCAGATGAGCAGTTCTTC. As protein: CASRSGTATADEQFF.

This clonotype was seen repeatedly, ten times or more. This rearrangement joins TRBV7-3 to TRBJ2-1, with TRBD1 matching 9 bases. Trimming removed 5 bases from V and 5 bases from J; junction bases left unmatched: 10. The CDR3 totals 16 residues. Germline-derived CDR1 and CDR2 are SGHTA and FQGTGA. The CDR3 DNA reads as TGTGCCAGCAGCCGGGTCGGGACAGGGAGGGACAATGAGCAGTTCTTC. Its translation: CASSRVGTGRDNEQFF.

This clonotype has just a few counts. The rearrangement joins TRBV5-1 to TRBJ2-3; 7 bases agree with TRBD1. This CDR3 contains 17 residues. Germline-derived CDR1 and CDR2 are SGHRS and YFSETQ. Unmatched junction bases numbered 11, after V lost 0 bases and J lost 4 bases. CDR3 loop: CASSLARRQGEADTQYF. The CDR3 nucleotides read TGCGCCAGCAGCTTGGCCAGGAGACAGGGAGAGGCAGATACGCAGTATTTT.

This clonotype turned up a few times. The chain recombines TRBV6-1 with TRBJ1-1; 7 positions match TRBD1. CDR3 length: 13 amino acids. Germline trimming cut 7 bases from V and 4 bases from J; bases unmatched to any gene: 6. CDR1 and CDR2 (germline): MNHNS, SASEGT. The CDR3 DNA reads as TGTGCCAGCACCCGTGAGGGGGCCACTGAAGCTTTCTTT. It yields the protein CASTREGATEAFF.

CDR3 bases: TGTGCCAGCAGCTCCCGACTGAACACTGAAGCTTTCTTT. Translated: CASSSRLNTEAFF. This rearrangement joins TRBV12-3 or TRBV12-4 to TRBJ1-1; D call uncertain. The V gene lost 6 bases and the J gene lost 0 bases, with 8 bases spanning the gap. The CDR3 runs 13 residues.